This passage covers 27 T cell receptor beta chains from one sample sequenced in a study of early T cells in non-severe SARS-CoV-2 infection. TCRdb re-called the 5' RACE reads through MiXCR, storing one row per CDR3 protein. The sample records tens of thousands of distinct CDR3 sequences, roughly 4.9% being singletons. The sequencing input was whole blood. Every receptor here comes from an adult who was a healthcare worker with PCR-confirmed SARS-CoV-2 infection or an uninfected control (not recorded which).

The rearrangement uses TRBV3-1 and TRBJ2-1, with D possibly being TRBD2 (5 bases). V lost 1 base to trimming and J lost 8 bases, with 9 bases between them. Germline V lookup: CDR1 LGHDT, CDR2 YNNKEL (reference sequence). The CDR3 contains 13 residues. The CDR3 sequence: CASSQVGVHEQFF. CDR3 sequence (DNA): TGTGCCAGCAGCCAAGTCGGGGTGCATGAGCAGTTCTTC.

In its sample, this clonotype was seen a few times. The V gene is TRBV20-1, the J gene TRBJ2-5; no firm D call. The V and J ends lost 5 bases and 1 base respectively, with 8 bases between them. Germline V gene sequence: CDR1 DFQATT, CDR2 SNEGSKA (reference sequence). This CDR3 has 12 residues. The DNA for the CDR3 is TGCAGTGCTCCCCCCAGCCAAGAGACCCAGTACTTC. Amino acids: CSAPPSQETQYF.

In its sample, this clonotype was seen a few times. The chain combines TRBV20-1 with TRBJ2-1; TRBD2 agrees at 9 bases. The germline V gene has CDR1 DFQATT and CDR2 SNEGSKA (reference sequence). V shed 7 bases and J 9 bases; nucleotides not matched to a gene: 13. There are 14 residues in the CDR3. CDR3 amino acids: CSGSSASGIREQFF. In nucleotides, the CDR3 is TGCAGTGGCTCGTCGGCTAGCGGGATACGTGAGCAGTTCTTC.

This rearrangement joins TRBV7-2 to TRBJ2-2; D possibly corresponds to TRBD1 (5 bases). V gave up 2 bases and J gave up 7 bases, with 11 bases separating them. Germline values: CDR1 SGHTA, CDR2 FQGNSA. The CDR3 length is 14 residues. CDR3 residues: CASSLPGLGGELFF. In DNA, the CDR3 is TGTGCCAGCAGCTTACCAGGGTTAGGCGGGGAGCTGTTTTTT.

This clonotype was observed many times. The chain couples TRBV7-9 to TRBJ1-1, with TRBD1 matching over 7 bases. V was pared by 4 bases and J by 3 bases, with 5 bases of the junction left unmatched. Germline CDR1 reads SEHNR; CDR2 reads FQNEAQ (reference sequence). The CDR3 has 14 amino acids. The CDR3 DNA reads TGTGCCAGCAGCTCTACAGGGGTAGACACTGAAGCTTTCTTT. The encoded protein is CASSSTGVDTEAFF.

This clonotype came up many times. The rearrangement links TRBV5-1 to TRBJ2-7; D is perhaps TRBD2 (5 bases). CDR3 size: 14 residues. The germline gives CDR1 SGHRS, CDR2 YFSETQ. Trimming stripped 3 bases from V and 3 bases from J, with 13 bases between. The CDR3 loop reads CASSWERLSYEQYF. DNA of the CDR3: TGCGCCAGCAGCTGGGAGCGGTTGAGCTACGAGCAGTACTTC. Together with reference TRBV5-1 and TRBJ2-7, the CDR3 gives the full variable domain: KAGVTQTPRYLIKTRGQQVTLSCSPISGHRSVSWYQQTPGQGLQFLFEYFSETQRNKGNFPGRFSGRQFSNSRSEMNVSTLELGDSALYLCASSWERLSYEQYFGPGTRLTVT.

By sample share, this clonotype is medium-sized. The J gene is TRBJ2-4, the V gene TRBV19; either TRBD1 or TRBD2 may fit D (6 bases each). This CDR3 is built from 15 residues. V was clipped by 7 bases and J by 4 bases, with 17 bases between them. Per germline, CDR1 LNHDA and CDR2 SQIVND (reference sequence). The DNA for the CDR3 is TGTGCCAGTATGCCCCGGGAAGGGGGGAAAAACATTCAGTACTTC. Residues: CASMPREGGKNIQYF.

This clonotype occurred a few times. The rearrangement links TRBV7-3 to TRBJ2-5; D may be TRBD2 (6 bases). Trimming removed 2 bases at V and 1 base at J, with 11 bases between. Germline V gene data show CDR1 as SGHTA and CDR2 as FQGTGA. CDR3 length: 15 residues. The chain's CDR3 is CASSLAGSFQETQYF. CDR3 sequence (DNA): TGTGCCAGCAGCTTAGCCGGGAGCTTCCAAGAGACCCAGTACTTC. Combining the CDR3 with reference TRBV7-3 and TRBJ2-5 gives the whole variable domain GAGVSQTPSNKVTEKGKYVELRCDPISGHTALYWYRQSLGQGPEFLIYFQGTGAADDSGLPNDRFFAVRPEGSVSTLKIQRTERGDSAVYLCASSLAGSFQETQYFGPGTRLLVL.

This clonotype was seen ten or more times. In DNA, the CDR3 is TGCGCCAGCAGTAGGGCAGCCGTAAGGGGCACTGAAGCTTTCTTT. Protein sequence: CASSRAAVRGTEAFF. The chain uses TRBV10-2 and TRBJ1-1, with D maybe TRBD1 (5 bases). The germline gives CDR1 WSHSY, CDR2 SAAADI. Between the trimmed V and J ends, which lost 5 bases and 4 bases, there was a span of 17 bases. CDR3 length: 15 residues.

In this sample, this clonotype turned up many times. The gene calls are TRBV10-2 and TRBJ2-5, with D perhaps assigned TRBD1 or TRBD2 (5 bases each). There are 15 residues in the CDR3. V gave up 4 bases and J gave up 3 bases, with 15 bases separating them. CDR1 and CDR2 (germline): WSHSY, SAAADI. The CDR3 loop reads CASSATGTTEETQYF. The CDR3 nucleotides are TGCGCCAGCAGTGCTACCGGGACGACCGAAGAGACCCAGTACTTC.

At least ten counts were recorded for this clonotype. The chain has TRBV28 and TRBJ2-1, with TRBD1 matching over 8 bases. The CDR3 is made up of 14 amino acids. CDR1 is MDHEN, CDR2 SYDVKM, per germline. With 5 bases clipped from V and 8 bases from J, the junction kept 8 bases outside the gene matches. CDR3 DNA: TGTGCCAGCAGTCTACGGACAGGGAAGGATGAGCAGTTCTTC. It specifies CASSLRTGKDEQFF.

This clonotype is labeled medium-sized. In DNA, the CDR3 is TGTGCCAGCACCAAGGGACTAGCTGCCTACGAGCAGTACTTC. Encoded protein: CASTKGLAAYEQYF. This chain uses TRBV2 with TRBJ2-7, with TRBD2 matching 9 bases. V was clipped by 7 bases and J by 2 bases; unmatched bases: 6. CDR1 is SNHLY, CDR2 FYNNEI, per germline. CDR3 length: 14 residues.

This clonotype appeared a few times. The CDR3 DNA is TGCGCCAGCAGCCCGGCCGGGACACCTATATCCTACGAGCAGTACTTC. It yields the protein CASSPAGTPISYEQYF. The chain uses TRBV5-1 and TRBJ2-7; maybe TRBD1 (6 bases). Trimming cost V 4 bases and J 1 base, with 18 bases left between them. The germline V gene encodes CDR1 SGHRS and CDR2 YFSETQ. This CDR3 region has 16 residues.

The rearrangement joins TRBV4-2 to TRBJ2-1; 8 bases line up with TRBD2. Looked up from germline, CDR1 is LGHNA and CDR2 is YNFKEQ. The CDR3 has 16 residues. V dropped 3 bases and J dropped 2; count of bases not matched to a gene: 6. DNA for the CDR3: TGTGCCAGCAGCCACAGTAGCGGGACCCCCTACAATGAGCAGTTCTTC. Its protein product is CASSHSSGTPYNEQFF.

V usage is TRBV29-1 and J usage is TRBJ2-3; 12 bases are shared with TRBD2. V was pared by 4 bases and J by 2 bases, with 7 bases of the junction left unmatched. The length of the CDR3 is 16 residues. The germline gives CDR1 SQVTM, CDR2 ANQGSEA. CDR3 in DNA: TGCAGCGTTGGCCGCCGGACTAGCGGGGCCACAGATACGCAGTATTTT. Translating gives CSVGRRTSGATDTQYF.

This clonotype was observed at least ten times. CDR3: CASSSSGVAGSAGANVLTF. The CDR3 DNA reads TGTGCCAGCAGTTCCTCCGGGGTAGCGGGATCTGCAGGGGCCAACGTCCTGACTTTC. The rearrangement joins TRBV6-5 to TRBJ2-6; 8 nucleotides match TRBD2. The CDR3 runs to 19 residues. Looked up from germline, CDR1 is MNHEY and CDR2 is SVGAGI. Losses at the gene ends were 4 bases for V and 4 bases for J; bases not matched to a gene: 15.

A few counts support this clonotype. The J gene is TRBJ2-7, the V gene TRBV7-2; no clear D gene. CDR3 length: 14 amino acids. The V end lost 5 bases, the J end lost 0 bases, and 11 bases lay between the germline ends. The V gene's germline CDR1 is SGHTA and CDR2 FQGNSA. The CDR3 sequence is CASSPYSDSYEQYF. CDR3 bases: TGTGCCAGCAGCCCTTACTCGGACTCCTACGAGCAGTACTTC.

V usage is TRBV5-1 and J usage is TRBJ2-7; D is perhaps TRBD1 or TRBD2 (6 bases each). This CDR3 region has 15 residues. Trimming pared 0 bases from V and 5 bases from J, leaving 15 bases between. Germline V gene data show CDR1 as SGHRS and CDR2 as YFSETQ. The CDR3 DNA is TGCGCCAGCAGCTTGGCCCCGGGGGCGCAGAACGAGCAGTACTTC. Protein product: CASSLAPGAQNEQYF.

J is TRBJ2-7 and V is TRBV12-3 or TRBV12-4; D ambiguous. Trimming cost V 6 bases and J 2 bases, with 17 bases left between them. The CDR3 is 15 amino acids. DNA of the CDR3: TGTGCCAGCAGAGATTCGGACGGACCGGCCTACGAGCAGTACTTC. Protein: CASRDSDGPAYEQYF.

The chain is built from TRBV7-9 and TRBJ2-7; 7 nucleotides agree with TRBD1. The CDR3 spans 23 residues. V lost 5 bases, J lost 0 bases, and 31 bases stayed unmatched. Germline loops: CDR1 SEHNR, CDR2 FQNEAQ (reference sequence). The CDR3 nucleotides read TGTGCCAGCAGCATCCTCCGGTCTCCCGACAGGGCCCCACTAGTACACAGCTCCTACGAGCAGTACTTC. It specifies CASSILRSPDRAPLVHSSYEQYF.

This clonotype was detected only a few times. This sequence joins TRBV11-3 and TRBJ2-1; 8 nucleotides agree with TRBD2. From germline, CDR1 is SGHNT and CDR2 YENEEA. Trimming cost V 0 bases and J 7 bases; bases outside gene matches: 8. This CDR3 comprises 16 residues. The CDR3 loop is CASSLEVSGIINEQFF. The CDR3 DNA is TGTGCCAGCAGCTTAGAGGTTAGCGGGATAATAAATGAGCAGTTCTTC.

The genes are TRBV14 and TRBJ2-1; D perhaps matches TRBD2 (5 bases). The germline V gene has CDR1 SGHDN and CDR2 FVKESK. The CDR3 length is 13 residues. V was cut by 2 bases and J by 7 bases, with 9 bases left in between. The CDR3 nucleotides read TGTGCCAGCAGCCAATGGCCGGGGAATGAGCAGTTCTTC. This gives the protein CASSQWPGNEQFF. The entire variable domain, with the rest obtained from reference TRBV14 and TRBJ2-1, is as follows: EAGVTQFPSHSVIEKGQTVTLRCDPISGHDNLYWYRRVMGKEIKFLLHFVKESKQDESGMPNNRFLAERTGGTYSTLKVQPAELEDSGVYFCASSQWPGNEQFFGPGTRLTVL.

This clonotype was observed at least ten times. The chain has TRBV6-2 or TRBV6-3 and TRBJ1-3, with D unresolved. Germline V gives CDR1 MNHEY, CDR2 SVGEGT. CDR3 length: 14 amino acids. With 2 bases removed from V and 2 bases from J, the gap between germline ends came to 7 bases. The CDR3 nucleotides are TGTGCCAGCAGTTACGGACCCACTGGAAACACCATATATTTT. Protein: CASSYGPTGNTIYF.

Ten or more counts support this clonotype. V is TRBV11-2 and J is TRBJ2-2; the D is unclear. The CDR3 sequence is 15 residues long. Trimming left V 1 base short and J 0 bases short, with 6 bases between. Germline V gene sequence: CDR1 SGHAT, CDR2 FQNNGV. The CDR3 sequence is CASSLVWANTGELFF. The DNA of the CDR3 is TGTGCCAGCAGCTTAGTTTGGGCGAACACCGGGGAGCTGTTTTTT.

This clonotype was seen repeatedly, ten times or more. The chain links TRBV28 to TRBJ2-7; 13 bases align to TRBD2. Trimming cost V 4 bases and J 2 bases; bases outside gene matches: 2. CDR3 length: 15 residues. From germline, CDR1 is MDHEN and CDR2 SYDVKM. The CDR3 bases are TGTGCCAGCAGTTCCGGGACTAGCGGGGCCTACGAGCAGTACTTC. Protein product: CASSSGTSGAYEQYF.

V gene TRBV6-2 or TRBV6-3 combines with J gene TRBJ2-7; D possibly corresponds to TRBD1 (6 bases). The CDR3 covers 20 residues. Trimming pared 6 bases from V and 4 bases from J, leaving 34 bases between. Germline V lookup: CDR1 MNHEY, CDR2 SVGEGT. In nucleotides, the CDR3 is TGTGCCAGCAGCCCCAGGGGCGCTGAACCCACTCACCCCTTCTATTACGAGCAGTACTTC. It codes for CASSPRGAEPTHPFYYEQYF.

This clonotype was counted many times. The chain couples TRBV6-6 to TRBJ1-1; TRBD1 matches at 8 bases. The CDR3 spans 15 residues. J lost 1 base, V lost 2 bases, and 3 bases had no gene match. Germline CDR1 MNHNY, CDR2 SVGAGI (reference sequence). The CDR3 bases are TGTGCCAGCAGTTACACAGGGGGGAGGAACACTGAAGCTTTCTTT. Translating gives CASSYTGGRNTEAFF.